This T cell receptor beta chain was sequenced during a study of T cell repertoires in cytomegalovirus infection. Study-wide context: In public TCR beta signatures, there were indications of both CMV infection and matching HLA type. General study results and limits: Frequencies of public TCR beta families were cumulated, and this identified carriers of CMV plus the relevant HLA. Dominating the ex vivo response were HLA-C-restricted CMV-specific TCR beta clonotypes.

The table lists this clonotype with a few counts. Its antigen is still unknown. Via MiXCR, TCRdb re-called the reads, giving one row per CDR3 protein. Of about 130,000 distinct CDR3 sequences in the sample, about 10% were seen once. The V and J ends lost 5 bases and 6 bases respectively, with 16 bases between them. The CDR3 extends over 13 amino acids. Germline-derived CDR1 and CDR2 are DFQATT and SNEGSKA (reference sequence). The sequencing input was PBMCs. This TCR derives from a human donor in good health (CMV status not recorded). Some clones in this sample may be carry-over from other donors' samples. The chain couples TRBV20-1 to TRBJ1-2, with D unclear. The CDR3 nucleotides are TGCAGTGCTCCGGGCCAACGAGTGGATGGCTACACCTTC. Its translation: CSAPGQRVDGYTF.